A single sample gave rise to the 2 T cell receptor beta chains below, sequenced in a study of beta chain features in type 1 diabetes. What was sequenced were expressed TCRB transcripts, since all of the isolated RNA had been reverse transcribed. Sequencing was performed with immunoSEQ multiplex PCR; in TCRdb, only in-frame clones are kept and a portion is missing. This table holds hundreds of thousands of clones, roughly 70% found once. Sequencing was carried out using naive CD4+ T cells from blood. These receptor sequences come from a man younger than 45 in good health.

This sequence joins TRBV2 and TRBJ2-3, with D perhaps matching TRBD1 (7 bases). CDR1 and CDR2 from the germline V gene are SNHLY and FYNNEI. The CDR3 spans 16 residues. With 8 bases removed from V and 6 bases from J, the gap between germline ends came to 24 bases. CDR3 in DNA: TGTGCCAGCCCCGAGGGGGCGGGACAATCGATGGATACGCAGTATTTT. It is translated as CASPEGAGQSMDTQYF.

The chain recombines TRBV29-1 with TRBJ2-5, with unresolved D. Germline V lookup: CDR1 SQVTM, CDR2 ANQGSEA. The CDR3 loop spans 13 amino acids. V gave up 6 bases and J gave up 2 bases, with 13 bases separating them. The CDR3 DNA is TGCAGCGTCCGTAGGGCGAGGCAAGAGACCCAGTACTTC. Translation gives CSVRRARQETQYF.